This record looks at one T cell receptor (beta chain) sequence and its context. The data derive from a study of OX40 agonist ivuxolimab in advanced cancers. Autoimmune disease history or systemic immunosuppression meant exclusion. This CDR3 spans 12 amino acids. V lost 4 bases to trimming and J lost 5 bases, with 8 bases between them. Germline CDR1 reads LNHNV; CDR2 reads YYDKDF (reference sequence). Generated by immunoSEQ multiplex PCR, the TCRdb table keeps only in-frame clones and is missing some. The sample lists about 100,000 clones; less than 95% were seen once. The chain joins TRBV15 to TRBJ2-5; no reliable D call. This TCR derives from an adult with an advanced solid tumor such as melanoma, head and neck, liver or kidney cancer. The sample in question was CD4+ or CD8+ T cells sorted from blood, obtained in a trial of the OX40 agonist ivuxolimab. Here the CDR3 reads CATSTGWETQYF. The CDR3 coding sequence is TGTGCCACCAGCACGGGTTGGGAGACCCAGTACTTC. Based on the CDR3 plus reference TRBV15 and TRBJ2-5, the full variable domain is DAMVIQNPRYQVTQFGKPVTLSCSQTLNHNVMYWYQQKSSQAPKLLFHYYDKDFNNEADTPDNFQSRRPNTSFCFLDIRSPGLGDTAMYLCATSTGWETQYFGPGTRLLVL.